Following are 8 T cell receptor beta chains from one sample sequenced in a study of blood T cell repertoires in COVID-19. Measured with immunoSEQ multiplex PCR; TCRdb has only the in-frame clones, and not every one. In the table there are roughly 230,000 clones, roughly 87% of which are singletons. The specimen was PBMCs or T cells enriched from blood (not recorded which). These receptors all come from a man in his thirties or forties in a cohort exposed to, infected with or recovered from COVID-19 (not recorded which).

The V gene is TRBV28, the J gene TRBJ1-5; D perhaps matches TRBD1 (6 bases). The CDR3 runs to 12 residues. The germline gives CDR1 MDHEN, CDR2 SYDVKM. This CDR3 is CAKHRELQPQHF. In nucleotides, the CDR3 is TGTGCTAAGCACAGGGAACTTCAGCCCCAGCATTTT. Filled out from reference TRBV28 and TRBJ1-5, the complete variable domain reads DVKVTQSSRYLVKRTGEKVFLECVQDMDHENMFWYRQDPGLGLRLIYFSYDVKMKEKGDIPEGYSVSREKKERFSLILESASTNQTSMYLCAKHRELQPQHFGDGTRLSIL.

This clone has only one observation. The CDR3 protein is CASSPTGLELFF. CDR3 in DNA: TGTGCCAGCTCACCAACAGGACTAGAGCTGTTTTTT. V is TRBV18 and J is TRBJ2-2, with a weak D call TRBD2 (6 bases). CDR3 length: 12 amino acids. In germline, CDR1 is KGHSH, CDR2 LQKENI. V was clipped by 2 bases and J by 11 bases, with 9 bases between them. The full variable domain, its missing parts supplied by reference TRBV18 and TRBJ2-2, is NAGVMQNPRHLVRRRGQEARLRCSPMKGHSHVYWYRQLPEEGLKFMVYLQKENIIDESGMPKERFSAEFPKEGPSILRIQQVVRGDSAAYFCASSPTGLELFFGEGSRLTVL.

The gene calls are TRBV10-1 and TRBJ1-1; D remains ambiguous. Trimming cost V 8 bases and J 1 base, with 26 bases left between them. Per the germline V gene, CDR1 is WNHNN and CDR2 is SYGVQD (reference sequence). The CDR3 consists of 18 residues. This chain's CDR3 is CASCSDDSGKKTNTEAFF. As DNA, the CDR3 is TGCGCCAGCTGCAGTGATGATTCCGGGAAAAAAACGAACACTGAAGCTTTCTTT.

The V and J genes are TRBV6-5 and TRBJ2-6; D unclear. Trimming stripped 5 bases from V and 2 bases from J, with 7 bases between. Germline lookup yields CDR1 MNHEY and CDR2 SVGAGI. The CDR3 is 14 amino acids. This CDR3 reads CASSPTTGANVLTF. In nucleotides, the CDR3 is TGTGCCAGCAGTCCAACTACTGGGGCCAACGTCCTGACTTTC.

The rearrangement links TRBV27 to TRBJ2-7; weak D call: TRBD2 (6 bases). The V and J ends lost 4 bases and 0 bases respectively, with 10 bases between them. Per the germline V gene, CDR1 is MNHEY and CDR2 is SMNVEV (reference sequence). The CDR3 loop spans 14 amino acids. CDR3 sequence reads: CASSSGTPSYEQYF. CDR3 coding DNA: TGTGCCAGCAGTTCCGGGACTCCCTCCTACGAGCAGTACTTC.

This clone was seen a handful of times. The genes are TRBV7-3 and TRBJ2-5; 7 bases agree with TRBD1. J gave up 6 bases and V 0 bases, and 10 bases lay outside the gene matches. The germline CDR1 and CDR2 sequences are SGHTA and FQGTGA. The CDR3 has 16 residues. The CDR3 loop is CASSLTAGDREQTQYF. Written as DNA, the CDR3 is TGTGCCAGCAGCTTAACCGCTGGCGACAGGGAACAGACCCAGTACTTC.

The V and J genes are TRBV5-5 and TRBJ2-1; 7 bases fit TRBD2. The V gene's germline CDR1 is SGHKS and CDR2 YYEKEE (reference sequence). This CDR3 has 18 amino acids. Unmatched junction bases numbered 11, after V lost 0 bases and J lost 2 bases. The CDR3 DNA is TGTGCCAGCAGCTTGGCCTTCTGGGAGGGATCCCCCTACAATGAGCAGTTCTTC. Residues: CASSLAFWEGSPYNEQFF. The full variable domain, rest sourced from reference TRBV5-5 and TRBJ2-1, is DAGVTQSPTHLIKTRGQQVTLRCSPISGHKSVSWYQQVLGQGPQFIFQYYEKEERGRGNFPDRFSARQFPNYSSELNVNALLLGDSALYLCASSLAFWEGSPYNEQFFGPGTRLTVL.

The chain couples TRBV5-5 to TRBJ2-1; D is ambiguous. V lost 4 bases, J lost 4 bases, and 18 bases lay in between. The CDR3 has 16 amino acids. Per germline, CDR1 SGHKS and CDR2 YYEKEE (reference sequence). CDR3 coding DNA: TGTGCCAGCAGCGAGATACTCCGCGCCGGGTACAATGAGCAGTTCTTC. Translated: CASSEILRAGYNEQFF.